This TCR beta chain was recovered during a study of T cell repertoires in cytomegalovirus infection. Study in general: Carrying CMV and the relevant HLA type showed in public TCR beta signatures. Study findings and constraints: The ex vivo response showed dominance by HLA-C-restricted CMV-specific TCR beta clonotypes. Carriers of CMV plus the relevant HLA were identified by cumulative public TCR beta family frequency.

Germline CDR1 reads SGHVS; CDR2 reads FQNEAQ. From its first to its last residue, the CDR3 has 9 amino acids. Regarding this clonotype: As yet, its antigen is unknown. This may stem from a read error, because a much larger clone lies one nucleotide away. The missing conserved phenylalanine or tryptophan at the end of this CDR3 makes a read error likely. It is unclear where the CDR3 begins or ends on the DNA, so no DNA is shown, and the CDR3 is as TCRdb lists it.

TCRdb analysed the reads with MiXCR anew, one entry per CDR3 protein. The sample has more than 650,000 distinct CDR3 sequences; 35% are singletons. The V gene is TRBV7-8, the J gene TRBJ2-1; the table's D call of TRBD2 was not tested on the DNA. The sequencing input was PBMCs. The receptor was isolated from a human donor in good health (CMV status not recorded). Some clones in this sample may be carry-over from other donors' samples. CDR3 loop: CASSPSGGV.